The T cell receptor (beta chain) described here comes from a study of early T cells in non-severe SARS-CoV-2 infection. The CDR3 is 14 amino acids. V shed 4 bases and J shed 3 bases, with 11 bases lying between them. Individual cDNA molecules were tagged with unique molecular identifiers. Using its own MiXCR run on the 5' RACE reads, TCRdb lists one record per CDR3 protein. This table has roughly 110,000 distinct CDR3 sequences, 11% appearing once. The sequencing sample was made of whole blood. This clonotype was obtained from an adult who was a healthcare worker with PCR-confirmed SARS-CoV-2 infection or an uninfected control (not recorded which). This sequence joins TRBV12-3 or TRBV12-4 and TRBJ2-3; the D is unclear. The CDR3 sequence is CASSSKGATDTQYF. The CDR3 nucleotides are TGTGCCAGCAGTTCGAAGGGTGCGACAGATACGCAGTATTTT.